The 11 T cell receptor beta chains below come from one sample, sequenced in a study of blood T cell repertoires in COVID-19. The protocol was immunoSEQ multiplex PCR, while the TCRdb copy is restricted to in-frame clones and leaves out a portion. The sample consists of about 240,000 clones, 82% of them appearing once. The sequenced sample was peripheral blood. Receptor source: a woman in her sixties or seventies with active or convalescent COVID-19.

The V and J genes are TRBV9 and TRBJ1-1; D ambiguous. With 4 bases removed from V and 6 bases from J, the gap between germline ends came to 16 bases. Germline V lookup: CDR1 SGDLS, CDR2 YYNGEE. The CDR3 is 14 residues long. This chain's CDR3 is CASSPQAGEAEAFF. DNA of the CDR3: TGTGCCAGCAGCCCCCAGGCGGGTGAGGCTGAAGCTTTCTTT.

This chain connects TRBV7-2 to TRBJ2-7; 10 positions agree with TRBD2. This CDR3 contains 16 residues. The ends lost 5 bases at V and 3 bases at J; junction bases unmatched: 10. CDR1 and CDR2 from the germline V gene are SGHTA and FQGNSA. The CDR3 DNA sequence: TGTGCCAGCAGCGCTGCGAGCGGGGGGGTCCTCTACGAGCAGTACTTC. Translating it yields CASSAASGGVLYEQYF.

The V gene is TRBV18, the J gene TRBJ1-6; D gene ambiguous. CDR1 and CDR2 (germline): KGHSH, LQKENI. V dropped 2 bases and J dropped 6 bases, with 5 bases sitting between them. The CDR3 loop spans 13 amino acids. CDR3 region: CASSPDINSPLHF. CDR3 sequence (DNA): TGTGCCAGCTCACCAGACATTAATTCACCCCTCCACTTT.

V is TRBV7-6 and J is TRBJ2-5; 8 positions agree with TRBD2. Per germline, CDR1 SGHVS and CDR2 FNYEAQ. This CDR3 spans 16 amino acids. The V gene end was trimmed by 5 bases and the J gene end by 7 bases; junction bases not matched to a gene: 15. CDR3 DNA: TGTGCCAGCAGCAAAGGTAGCGGGGAAGCGATCGGGACCCAGTACTTC. It encodes CASSKGSGEAIGTQYF.

This clone was picked up a small number of times. CDR3 region: CASSSGVNYGYTF. In nucleotides, the CDR3 is TGTGCCAGCAGCTCCGGGGTTAACTATGGCTACACCTTC. This chain connects TRBV7-8 to TRBJ1-2; D not certain. The V gene lost 4 bases and the J gene lost 1 base, with 7 bases spanning the gap. The germline V gene has CDR1 SGHVS and CDR2 FQNEAQ. This CDR3 is 13 amino acids long.

The chain couples TRBV11-3 to TRBJ2-1; 9 bases line up with TRBD2. The CDR3 length is 14 residues. Germline assignment: CDR1 SGHNT and CDR2 YENEEA. The V segment lost 5 bases and the J segment 8 bases; nucleotides outside the gene matches: 7. CDR3 protein: CASSPRTSVDEQFF. CDR3 DNA: TGTGCCAGCAGCCCAAGGACTAGCGTGGATGAGCAGTTCTTC.

The gene calls are TRBV27 and TRBJ1-1, with TRBD1 identical over 7 bases. The CDR3 is 13 amino acids. The germline V gene encodes CDR1 MNHEY and CDR2 SMNVEV (reference sequence). V gave up 5 bases and J gave up 6 bases; unmatched junction bases: 6. DNA for the CDR3: TGTGCCAGCAGTCCCCGACAGGGCCCTGAAGCTTTCTTT. The encoded protein is CASSPRQGPEAFF.

The CDR3: CASSGTGDSYEQYF. DNA for the CDR3: TGTGCCAGTTCGGGGACAGGGGACTCCTACGAGCAGTACTTC. V and J are TRBV19 and TRBJ2-7; TRBD1 matches 10 bases. CDR3 size: 14 residues. CDR1 and CDR2 from the germline V gene are LNHDA and SQIVND (reference sequence). The trim removed 8 bases at V and 0 bases at J, leaving 4 bases unmatched.

DNA of the CDR3: TGTGCCAGCAGACCCTCGACAGGGCCAAACTATGGCTACACCTTC. Encoded protein: CASRPSTGPNYGYTF. The J gene is TRBJ1-2, the V gene TRBV2, with TRBD1 matching over 7 bases. This CDR3 spans 15 amino acids. V gave up 6 bases and J gave up 2 bases; unmatched junction bases: 9. Germline V CDR1 and CDR2: SNHLY, FYNNEI.

J is TRBJ1-5 and V is TRBV19; 8 nucleotides align to TRBD1. The trim removed 5 bases at V and 4 bases at J, leaving 4 bases unmatched. Germline V gene sequence: CDR1 LNHDA, CDR2 SQIVND (reference sequence). This CDR3 region has 14 residues. The CDR3 loop is CASSFGTGNQPQHF. In DNA, the CDR3 is TGTGCCAGTAGTTTTGGGACAGGAAATCAGCCCCAGCATTTT.

This sequence joins TRBV7-2 and TRBJ2-5; tentative D call: TRBD2 (5 bases). V shed 5 bases and J shed 4 bases, with 17 bases lying between them. From germline, CDR1 is SGHTA and CDR2 FQGNSA. The CDR3 extends over 15 amino acids. For the CDR3, the DNA is TGTGCCAGCAGCCCTCGGGGAGTAGTCCGAGAGACCCAGTACTTC. Encoded protein: CASSPRGVVRETQYF.